This T cell receptor beta chain was sequenced for a study of T cells after yellow fever vaccination. Study information: Tscm, CM, EM and EMRA memory subsets were sorted by CD3, CD45RA, CCR7 and CD95. The study's findings and limits: Clonotypes found in both CD4 and CD8 compartments made up a small share.

CDR1 and CDR2 (germline): SGHAT, FQNNGV. J was trimmed by 10 bases and V by 4 bases; bases with no gene match: 7. The CDR3 loop spans 15 amino acids. Researchers made TCR cDNA using 5'RACE template switching, and this step added a universal primer site and UMIs. Using its own MiXCR run on the 5' RACE reads, TCRdb lists one record per CDR3 protein. The sample yields around 30,000 distinct CDR3 sequences, around 6.7% seen once. This clonotype was counted many times. The clonotype originates from a man aged 18 to 30 who received the YFV17D yellow fever vaccine. The chain combines TRBV11-2 with TRBJ1-6, with TRBD1 identical over 10 bases. Sequencing was performed on PBMCs, either bulk or a sorted T-cell subset (CD4+, CD8+, memory, or dextramer-sorted; not recorded which), taken on the day of the first yellow fever vaccination. In nucleotides, the CDR3 is TGTGCCAGCAGCTCTCGGACAGGGGGTGGGTCACCCCTCCACTTT. This encodes CASSSRTGGGSPLHF.